Each of the 30 T cell receptor beta chains below was sequenced from the same sample in a study of Graves' ophthalmopathy and Graves' hyperthyroidism. Beta-chain TCR CDR3 regions were amplified from RNA transcripts. First-round RT-PCR relied on HTBI primers, and a second-round multiplex PCR came next. A single record per CDR3 protein comes from TCRdb applying MiXCR to the multiplex PCR reads. The repertoire has a few hundred thousand distinct CDR3 sequences, about 18% of them found once; the top ten carry roughly 2.3%. The source material was peripheral blood. The source is an adult woman with stable Graves' hyperthyroidism.

This clonotype was observed at least ten times. The gene calls are TRBV28 and TRBJ2-7, with 13 bases lining up with TRBD2. V trimming: 0 bases; J trimming: 7 bases; junction bases outside the gene matches: 9. The CDR3 runs to 17 residues. Germline-derived CDR1 and CDR2 are MDHEN and SYDVKM. CDR3 in amino acids: CASSLWGLAGTSREQYF. CDR3 sequence (DNA): TGTGCCAGCAGTTTATGGGGACTAGCGGGAACCTCGAGGGAGCAGTACTTC.

This clonotype was recorded at least ten times. This chain uses TRBV6-2 or TRBV6-3 with TRBJ2-5, with D maybe TRBD1 (6 bases). CDR3 size: 14 residues. Trimming took off 5 bases at V and 5 bases at J, with 15 bases between the two ends. Looked up from germline, CDR1 is MNHEY and CDR2 is SVGEGT. In nucleotides, the CDR3 is TGTGCCAGCAGTCCACAGGGCGACGGGGAGACCCAGTACTTC. Translating gives CASSPQGDGETQYF.

This clonotype was detected many times. V gene TRBV25-1 combines with J gene TRBJ1-5, with 7 positions matching TRBD1. CDR1 MGHDK and CDR2 SYGVNS come from the germline V gene. This CDR3 has 15 amino acids. J gave up 3 bases and V 3 bases, and 5 bases lay outside the gene matches. CDR3 nucleotides: TGTGCCAGCAGTGAGGGACAGAGCCCCAATCAGCCCCAGCATTTT. Protein sequence: CASSEGQSPNQPQHF.

This clonotype was recorded many times. The rearrangement joins TRBV7-2 to TRBJ1-1; TRBD1 is a possible D gene (6 bases). The V gene's germline CDR1 is SGHTA and CDR2 FQGNSA. This CDR3 region has 16 residues. V was shortened by 5 bases and J by 0 bases, with 16 bases between the two germline ends. The CDR3 loop is CASSPRQVGLNTEAFF. The CDR3 DNA reads as TGTGCCAGCAGCCCCCGACAGGTCGGTTTGAACACTGAAGCTTTCTTT.

The table lists this clonotype with many counts. J is TRBJ2-5 and V is TRBV28; perhaps TRBD1 as D (6 bases). From germline, CDR1 is MDHEN and CDR2 SYDVKM. This CDR3 region has 15 residues. With 4 bases removed from V and 9 bases from J, the gap between germline ends came to 21 bases. CDR3 in DNA: TGTGCCAGCAGTTCTTTCTCAGGGGTCGAGGGCGCCCAGTACTTC. Translation: CASSSFSGVEGAQYF.

This clonotype was seen many times. The J gene is TRBJ2-5, the V gene TRBV12-3 or TRBV12-4; 9 bases are a match to TRBD2. The CDR3 is 15 residues long. V was clipped by 3 bases and J by 2 bases; unmatched bases: 4. CDR3 region: CASSLAGGPQETQYF. CDR3 nucleotides: TGTGCCAGCAGTTTGGCGGGAGGGCCTCAAGAGACCCAGTACTTC.

This clonotype was seen many times. The gene calls are TRBV5-1 and TRBJ2-7; D gene unclear. The V and J ends lost 0 bases and 5 bases respectively, with 12 bases between them. Germline CDR1 SGHRS, CDR2 YFSETQ. The CDR3 is 14 amino acids. The CDR3 region is CASSLVGTHDEQYF. Here the CDR3 DNA reads TGCGCCAGCAGCTTGGTTGGCACACACGACGAGCAGTACTTC.

This clonotype was detected ten times or more. The chain carries TRBV27 and TRBJ2-7; D uncertain. The CDR3 is 13 residues long. CDR1 is MNHEY and CDR2 is SMNVEV in the germline V gene (reference sequence). The germline V and J ends were trimmed by 9 bases and 0 bases, with 12 bases remaining between them. CDR3 region: CARGNGPSYEQYF. The CDR3 DNA is TGTGCCAGGGGGAACGGGCCCTCCTACGAGCAGTACTTC.

This clonotype was seen only a few times. CDR3 residues: CASSLGRGLTYEQYF. The CDR3, as DNA: TGTGCCAGCAGCTTAGGCAGGGGGCTTACCTACGAGCAGTACTTC. J is TRBJ2-7 and V is TRBV11-2, with 8 bases lining up with TRBD1. The CDR3 runs 15 residues. Germline loops: CDR1 SGHAT, CDR2 FQNNGV. V lost 1 base, J lost 2 bases, and 4 bases stayed unmatched.

This clonotype has ten or more counts. The V call is TRBV2, the J call TRBJ2-5; 7 bases agree with TRBD1. V lost 6 bases and J lost 5; bases outside the gene matches: 12. In germline, CDR1 is SNHLY, CDR2 FYNNEI. The CDR3 consists of 15 residues. The CDR3 nucleotides are TGTGCCAGCAGAGCTCGTAGGGGGCGCAATGAGACCCAGTACTTC. It is translated as CASRARRGRNETQYF.

This clonotype was seen repeatedly, ten times or more. This chain uses TRBV20-1 with TRBJ2-5; 14 bases are shared with TRBD2. Germline V gene sequence: CDR1 DFQATT, CDR2 SNEGSKA (reference sequence). Germline trimming cut 3 bases from V and 4 bases from J; bases unmatched to any gene: 10. This CDR3 is 17 amino acids long. The CDR3: CSARGTSGRRMGETQYF. DNA of the CDR3: TGCAGTGCTAGGGGGACTAGCGGGAGAAGAATGGGAGAGACCCAGTACTTC.

This clonotype was seen ten or more times. The chain carries TRBV7-9 and TRBJ1-1; D is ambiguous. Germline V gene data show CDR1 as SEHNR and CDR2 as FQNEAQ (reference sequence). There are 13 residues in the CDR3. Deletions cut 2 bases from V and 8 bases from J, with 12 bases between. In DNA, the CDR3 is TGTGCCAGCAGCTTAAATCGATTCCAAGAAGCTTTCTTT. Its translation is CASSLNRFQEAFF.

This clonotype showed up many times. This chain links TRBV30 with TRBJ2-7; 10 nucleotides agree with TRBD1. This CDR3 region has 14 residues. With 0 bases clipped from V and 5 bases from J, the junction kept 4 bases outside the gene matches. Germline CDR1 is GTSNPN and CDR2 is SVGIG (reference sequence). The CDR3 spells CAWSVGTGVDEQYF. DNA for the CDR3: TGTGCCTGGAGTGTAGGGACAGGGGTGGACGAGCAGTACTTC.

This clonotype has a count of ten or more. The chain employs TRBV29-1 and TRBJ2-2; 8 bases line up with TRBD2. The CDR3 covers 14 residues. CDR1 SQVTM and CDR2 ANQGSEA come from the germline V gene. The J segment lost 4 bases and the V segment lost 6 bases, leaving 7 bases of the junction unmatched. CDR3 sequence (DNA): TGCAGCGTCCCGGGGGGGGCGGGCACCGGGGAGCTGTTTTTT. Protein: CSVPGGAGTGELFF.

This clonotype was detected a few times. The chain combines TRBV27 with TRBJ1-1; a weak D match, TRBD1 (6 bases). Per germline, CDR1 MNHEY and CDR2 SMNVEV (reference sequence). V shed 8 bases and J shed 5 bases, with 18 bases lying between them. The CDR3 is 14 residues long. This CDR3 is CASRWGGPNTEAFF. In nucleotides, the CDR3 is TGTGCCAGCCGCTGGGGGGGCCCGAATACTGAAGCTTTCTTT.

The table lists this clonotype with many counts. The V call is TRBV4-1, the J call TRBJ1-2; D remains ambiguous. The V gene's germline CDR1 is MGHRA and CDR2 YSYEKL. The CDR3 sequence is 15 residues long. V lost 0 bases, J lost 1 base, and 9 bases lay in between. The CDR3 nucleotides are TGCGCCAGCAGCCAAGACCCAGAAAATAACTATGGCTACACCTTC. Its translation: CASSQDPENNYGYTF.

This clonotype has at least ten counts. The chain joins TRBV27 to TRBJ1-1; no clear D. The CDR3 extends over 15 amino acids. The V and J ends lost 3 bases and 4 bases respectively, with 15 bases between them. Germline loops: CDR1 MNHEY, CDR2 SMNVEV (reference sequence). CDR3 protein: CASSFSFGSGTEAFF. The CDR3 DNA sequence: TGTGCCAGCAGTTTTTCGTTTGGCTCCGGCACTGAAGCTTTCTTT.

The sample holds many counts of this clonotype. The CDR3 DNA sequence: TGTGCCAGCAGGCTGGGACAGACTAATTCACCCCTCCACTTT. Translating it yields CASRLGQTNSPLHF. The V call is TRBV6-1, the J call TRBJ1-6; 7 bases are a match to TRBD1. This CDR3 region has 14 residues. CDR1 is MNHNS, CDR2 SASEGT, per germline. J was trimmed by 6 bases and V by 6 bases; bases with no gene match: 5.

This clonotype was found many times. CDR3 nucleotide sequence: TGTGCCAGCAGCTTAGGACTAGCGGGAGGGGGCGGAGAGACCCAGTACTTC. This sequence encodes CASSLGLAGGGGETQYF. This sequence joins TRBV13 and TRBJ2-5; 13 nucleotides line up with TRBD2. J gave up 4 bases and V 0 bases, and 5 bases lay outside the gene matches. CDR1 and CDR2 from the germline V gene are PRHDT and FYEKMQ (reference sequence). This CDR3 has 17 amino acids.

This clonotype was counted at least ten times. The CDR3 is CASSSMTQLGDTEAFF. CDR3 nucleotides: TGTGCCAGCAGCTCCATGACGCAACTCGGGGACACTGAAGCTTTCTTT. V usage is TRBV7-9 and J usage is TRBJ1-1; D is unresolved. The ends were cut back, 4 bases at V and 3 bases at J, with 18 bases in the middle. The CDR3 loop spans 16 amino acids. Germline CDR1 SEHNR, CDR2 FQNEAQ (reference sequence).

This rearrangement joins TRBV27 to TRBJ2-3, with no clear D. The CDR3 is made up of 13 amino acids. V gave up 5 bases and J gave up 8 bases, with 14 bases separating them. Germline assignment: CDR1 MNHEY and CDR2 SMNVEV (reference sequence). The CDR3, as DNA: TGTGCCAGCAGTGCCTCTCAGTGGGGTACGCAGTATTTT. Its translation is CASSASQWGTQYF.

This clonotype was counted many times. The rearrangement uses TRBV12-3 or TRBV12-4 and TRBJ1-1; the match to TRBD1 covers 8 bases. This CDR3 has 12 residues. With V trimmed by 3 bases and J by 8 bases, 2 bases remained unmatched. The CDR3 region has the DNA TGTGCCAGCAGTTTGGGGACAGGAGAAGCTTTCTTT. Encoded protein: CASSLGTGEAFF.

This chain links TRBV28 with TRBJ2-7; possible D gene TRBD1, 6 bases. Looked up from germline, CDR1 is MDHEN and CDR2 is SYDVKM. The CDR3 contains 16 residues. The V gene lost 1 base and the J gene lost 3 bases, with 16 bases spanning the gap. CDR3 amino acids: CASSLFPIRGGYEQYF. CDR3 DNA: TGTGCCAGCAGTTTATTCCCGATCCGAGGGGGCTACGAGCAGTACTTC.

This clonotype was counted at least ten times. The gene calls are TRBV6-5 and TRBJ2-7, with D possibly TRBD2 on 5 matching bases. Germline CDR1 reads MNHEY; CDR2 reads SVGAGI. With 4 bases removed from V and 4 bases from J, the gap between germline ends came to 23 bases. The CDR3 covers 17 residues. The CDR3 loop reads CASSSPPLVTPVYEQYF. The CDR3 DNA sequence: TGTGCCAGCAGTTCTCCCCCACTAGTTACACCGGTGTACGAGCAGTACTTC.

Ten or more counts support this clonotype. This sequence joins TRBV30 and TRBJ1-2; 7 bases agree with TRBD1. The trim removed 4 bases at V and 3 bases at J, leaving 2 bases unmatched. Germline V gene sequence: CDR1 GTSNPN, CDR2 SVGIG (reference sequence). The CDR3 sequence is 12 residues long. CDR3 in amino acids: CAWNTGDYGYTF. The CDR3, as DNA: TGTGCCTGGAATACAGGGGACTATGGCTACACCTTC.

The chain combines TRBV3-1 with TRBJ2-7; no firm D call. The germline CDR1 and CDR2 sequences are LGHDT and YNNKEL (reference sequence). CDR3 length: 15 amino acids. Trimming stripped 4 bases from V and 3 bases from J, with 16 bases between. CDR3 sequence (DNA): TGTGCCAGCAGCCCCCCTTCCCGGAGCGACTACGAGCAGTACTTC. It yields the protein CASSPPSRSDYEQYF.

This clonotype was detected ten times or more. Without the conserved terminal phenylalanine or tryptophan, this CDR3 likely stems from a read error. The rearrangement uses TRBV5-5 and TRBJ1-1; the D is unclear. The CDR3 is 14 residues long. Between the trimmed V and J ends, which lost 4 bases and 1 base, there was a span of 11 bases. Germline loops: CDR1 SGHKS, CDR2 YYEKEE (reference sequence). The CDR3 sequence: CASSPTLENTEAFL. CDR3 nucleotide sequence: TGTGCCAGCAGCCCTACACTGGAGAACACTGAAGCTTTCCTT.

V usage is TRBV12-3 or TRBV12-4 and J usage is TRBJ1-5, with D unclear. The CDR3 spans 14 residues. Deletions cut 0 bases from V and 7 bases from J, with 10 bases between. CDR3 coding DNA: TGTGCCAGCAGTTTAGCAGGGCGGCAGCAGCCCCAGCATTTT. As protein: CASSLAGRQQPQHF.

In this sample, this clonotype turned up once. In this CDR3 the conserved last residue, phenylalanine or tryptophan, is missing, so a read error is likely. It is unclear where the CDR3 begins or ends on the DNA, so no DNA is shown, and the CDR3 is as TCRdb lists it. The chain couples TRBV28 to TRBJ2-5; TRBD1 is the table's D call, not checked against the DNA. The CDR3 extends over 14 residues, inclusive of both ends. Germline V CDR1 and CDR2: MDHEN, SYDVKM. The CDR3: CASTTQGGGRSQDS.

About this clonotype itself: Since the CDR3 does not end with the conserved phenylalanine or tryptophan, this likely comes from a read error. V and J are TRBV20-1 and TRBJ2-7, with D hard to call. The length of the CDR3 is 15 residues. Per the germline V gene, CDR1 is DFQATT and CDR2 is SNEGSKA (reference sequence). The germline V and J ends were trimmed by 0 bases and 2 bases, with 14 bases remaining between them. In nucleotides, the CDR3 is TGCAGTGCTAGAGATCGGACCCTTGACGCCTACGAGCAGTACTAC. As protein: CSARDRTLDAYEQYY.